This T cell receptor beta chain was captured by sequencing in a study of blood T cell repertoires in COVID-19. On the study more broadly: Sites across the United States, Italy and Spain contributed samples from acute and convalescent COVID-19. Nucleic acid was either cDNA or gDNA, and it came from T cells, B-cell-depleted T cells, or PBMCs.

Germline V gene data show CDR1 as SQVTM and CDR2 as ANQGSEA. Between the trimmed V and J ends, which lost 6 bases and 6 bases, there was a span of 23 bases. This CDR3 has 16 amino acids. This clone appeared a few times. Per the study methods: Amplifying reference gene primers gave estimates of nucleated cell counts. Only in-frame clones appear in the TCRdb table, and some are missing; sequencing was by immunoSEQ multiplex PCR. The D gene and trimming were derived from the DNA, and the V and J assignments and clone size from that table. The sample includes a few hundred thousand clones, more than 70% of them seen just once.

The chain links TRBV29-1 to TRBJ2-2; TRBD2 might be the D (6 bases). This clonotype was obtained from a man older than 75 with acute or convalescent COVID-19. The sample comprised peripheral blood. This chain's CDR3 is CSVGDSMTDVAGELFF. CDR3 nucleotide sequence: TGCAGCGTCGGGGACTCCATGACAGATGTAGCCGGGGAGCTGTTTTTT.